This TCR beta chain was retrieved from a study of shared clonotypes between healthy human individuals. Study-wide results and limits: Though the depth was large, rarefaction showed that sorted-subset sequencing was incomplete.

In the CD4+ fraction, cells were divided into CD45RA+ naive and CD45RA-negative memory subsets. As to this clone: Its specificity is not known.

CDR1 SGDLS and CDR2 YYNGEE come from the germline V gene. This CDR3 spans 17 amino acids. The J segment lost 2 bases and the V segment lost 4 bases, leaving 11 bases of the junction unmatched. Method: immunoSEQ multiplex PCR; TCRdb's copy keeps in-frame clones and lacks some. The sample includes over 2 million clones, 85% to 95% seen only once; the top ten take roughly 0.13%. Sequencing used naive CD4+ T cells sorted from blood. The subset is: CD45RA+ positively selected. V is TRBV9 and J is TRBJ2-5; TRBD2 matches 10 bases. This TCR was sampled from a young man in good health. CDR3: CASSLGWGAGGQETQYF. As DNA, the CDR3 is TGTGCCAGCAGCCTCGGATGGGGAGCGGGAGGGCAAGAGACCCAGTACTTC.